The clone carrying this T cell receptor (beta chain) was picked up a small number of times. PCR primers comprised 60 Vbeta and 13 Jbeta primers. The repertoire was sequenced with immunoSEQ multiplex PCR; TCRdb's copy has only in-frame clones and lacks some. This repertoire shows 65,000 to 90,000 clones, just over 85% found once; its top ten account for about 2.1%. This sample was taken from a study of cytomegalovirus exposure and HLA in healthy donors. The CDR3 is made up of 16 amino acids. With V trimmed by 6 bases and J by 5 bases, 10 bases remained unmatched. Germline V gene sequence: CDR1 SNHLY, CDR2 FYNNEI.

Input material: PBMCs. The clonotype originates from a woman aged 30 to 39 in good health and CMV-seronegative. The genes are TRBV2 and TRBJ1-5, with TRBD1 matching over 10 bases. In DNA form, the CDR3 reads TGTGCCAGCAGGGCAAGGGTCGGGACAGGGGATCAGCCCCAGCATTTT. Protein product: CASRARVGTGDQPQHF. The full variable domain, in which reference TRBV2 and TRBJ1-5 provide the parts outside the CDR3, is EPEVTQTPSHQVTQMGQEVILRCVPISNHLYFYWYRQILGQKVEFLVSFYNNEISEKSEIFDDQFSVERPDGSNFTLKIRSTKLEDSAMYFCASRARVGTGDQPQHFGDGTRLSIL.